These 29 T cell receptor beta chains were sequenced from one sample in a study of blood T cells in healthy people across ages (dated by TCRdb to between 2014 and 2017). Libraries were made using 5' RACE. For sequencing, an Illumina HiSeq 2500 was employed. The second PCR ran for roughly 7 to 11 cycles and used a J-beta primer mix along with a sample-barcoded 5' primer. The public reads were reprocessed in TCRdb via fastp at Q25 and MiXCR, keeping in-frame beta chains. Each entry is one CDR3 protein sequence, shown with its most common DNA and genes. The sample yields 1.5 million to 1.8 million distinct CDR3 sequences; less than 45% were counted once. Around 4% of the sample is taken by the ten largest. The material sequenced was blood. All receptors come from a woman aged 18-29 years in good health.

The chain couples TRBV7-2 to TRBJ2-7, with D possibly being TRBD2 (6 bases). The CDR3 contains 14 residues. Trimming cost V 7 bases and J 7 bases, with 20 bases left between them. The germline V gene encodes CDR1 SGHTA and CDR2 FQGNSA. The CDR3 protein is CASTVAGPNNEQYF. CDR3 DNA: TGTGCCAGCACCGTCGCGGGGCCGAACAATGAGCAGTACTTC.

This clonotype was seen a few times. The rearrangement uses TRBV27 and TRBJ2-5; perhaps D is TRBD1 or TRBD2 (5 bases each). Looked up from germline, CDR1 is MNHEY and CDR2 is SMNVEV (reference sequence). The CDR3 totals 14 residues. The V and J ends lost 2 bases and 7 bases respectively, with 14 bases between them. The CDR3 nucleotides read TGTGCCAGCAGTTTACCGGGACCAGGTGGGACCCAGTACTTC. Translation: CASSLPGPGGTQYF.

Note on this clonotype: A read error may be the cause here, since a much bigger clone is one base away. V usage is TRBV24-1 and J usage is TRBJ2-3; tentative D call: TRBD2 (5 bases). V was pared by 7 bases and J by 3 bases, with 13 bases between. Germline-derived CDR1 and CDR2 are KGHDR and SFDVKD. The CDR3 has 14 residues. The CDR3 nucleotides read TGTGCCACCAGGGACGGTGGACTGACAGATACGCAGTATTTT. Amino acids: CATRDGGLTDTQYF.

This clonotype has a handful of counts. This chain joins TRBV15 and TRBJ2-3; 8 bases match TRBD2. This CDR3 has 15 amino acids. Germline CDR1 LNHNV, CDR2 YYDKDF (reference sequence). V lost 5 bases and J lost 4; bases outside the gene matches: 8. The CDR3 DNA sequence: TGTGCCACCAGCGTCAGCGGGAGTGCGGCAGATACGCAGTATTTT. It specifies CATSVSGSAADTQYF.

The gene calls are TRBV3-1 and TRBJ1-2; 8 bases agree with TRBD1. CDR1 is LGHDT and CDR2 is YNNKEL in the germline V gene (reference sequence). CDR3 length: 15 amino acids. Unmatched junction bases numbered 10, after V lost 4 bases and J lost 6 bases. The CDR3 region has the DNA TGTGCCAGCAGCCCAGCCGGACAGGGCGGGAATGGCTACACCTTC. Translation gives CASSPAGQGGNGYTF.

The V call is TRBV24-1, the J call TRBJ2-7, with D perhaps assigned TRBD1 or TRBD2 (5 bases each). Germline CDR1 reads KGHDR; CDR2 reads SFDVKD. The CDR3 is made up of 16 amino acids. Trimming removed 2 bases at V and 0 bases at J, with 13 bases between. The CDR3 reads CATSDSWGTDSYEQYF. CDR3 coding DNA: TGTGCCACCAGTGATTCCTGGGGGACGGACTCCTACGAGCAGTACTTC.

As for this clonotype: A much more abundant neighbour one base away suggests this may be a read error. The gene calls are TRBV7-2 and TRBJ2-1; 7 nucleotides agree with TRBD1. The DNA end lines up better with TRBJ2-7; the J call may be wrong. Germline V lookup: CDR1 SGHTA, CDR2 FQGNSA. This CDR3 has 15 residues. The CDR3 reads CASSPWDSSYNEQYF. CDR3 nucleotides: TGTGCCAGCAGCCCATGGGACAGCTCCTACAATGAGCAGTACTTC.

CDR3 region: CASSEGRNFSYEQYF. The CDR3 bases are TGTGCCAGCAGTGAGGGCCGTAATTTTTCCTACGAGCAGTACTTC. The chain couples TRBV2 to TRBJ2-7, with no clear D. V lost 3 bases and J lost 1, with 13 bases in between. The V gene's germline CDR1 is SNHLY and CDR2 FYNNEI. This CDR3 contains 15 residues.

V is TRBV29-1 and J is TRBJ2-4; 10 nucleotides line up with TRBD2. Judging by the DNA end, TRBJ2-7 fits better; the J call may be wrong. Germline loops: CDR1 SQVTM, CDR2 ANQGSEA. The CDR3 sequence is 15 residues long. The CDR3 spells CSVEEGSGGLYEQYF. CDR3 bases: TGCAGCGTTGAAGAAGGTAGCGGGGGGCTCTACGAGCAGTACTTC.

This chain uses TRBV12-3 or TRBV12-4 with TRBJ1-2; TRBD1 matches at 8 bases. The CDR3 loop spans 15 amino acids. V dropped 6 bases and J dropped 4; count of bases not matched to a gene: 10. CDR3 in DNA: TGTGCCAGCAGCCCCGACCTGGACAGGGTCTATGGCTACACCTTC. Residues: CASSPDLDRVYGYTF.

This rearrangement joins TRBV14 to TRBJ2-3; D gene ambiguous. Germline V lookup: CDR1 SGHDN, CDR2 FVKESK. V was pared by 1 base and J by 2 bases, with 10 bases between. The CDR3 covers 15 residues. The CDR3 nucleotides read TGTGCCAGCAGCCAAGTTGGTAGCTACACAGATACGCAGTATTTT. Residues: CASSQVGSYTDTQYF.

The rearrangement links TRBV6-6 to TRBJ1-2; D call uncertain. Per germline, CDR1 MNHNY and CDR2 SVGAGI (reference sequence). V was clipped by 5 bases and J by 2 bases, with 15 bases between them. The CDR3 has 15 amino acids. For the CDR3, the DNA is TGTGCCAGCAGTCCCGGGCGGGTTTTAAACTATGGCTACACCTTC. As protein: CASSPGRVLNYGYTF.

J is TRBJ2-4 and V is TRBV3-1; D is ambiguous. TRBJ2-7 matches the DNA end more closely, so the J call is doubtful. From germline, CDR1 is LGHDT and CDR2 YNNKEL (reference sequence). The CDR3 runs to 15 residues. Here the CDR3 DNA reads TGTGCCAGCAGCCAAGTTGGTAGTAGTTCCTACGAGCAGTACTTC. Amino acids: CASSQVGSSSYEQYF.

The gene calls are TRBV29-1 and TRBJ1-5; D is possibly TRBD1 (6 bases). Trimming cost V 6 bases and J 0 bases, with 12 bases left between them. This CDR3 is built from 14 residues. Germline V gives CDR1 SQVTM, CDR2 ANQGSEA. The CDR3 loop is CSVQATGSNQPQHF. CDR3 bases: TGCAGCGTGCAAGCGACAGGTAGCAATCAGCCCCAGCATTTT.

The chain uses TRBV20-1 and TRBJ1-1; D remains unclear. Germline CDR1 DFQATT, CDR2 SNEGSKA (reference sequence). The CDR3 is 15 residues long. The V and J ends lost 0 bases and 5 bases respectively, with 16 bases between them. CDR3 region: CSARDQREYGTEAFF. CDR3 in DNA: TGCAGTGCTAGAGATCAGAGGGAGTATGGAACTGAAGCTTTCTTT.

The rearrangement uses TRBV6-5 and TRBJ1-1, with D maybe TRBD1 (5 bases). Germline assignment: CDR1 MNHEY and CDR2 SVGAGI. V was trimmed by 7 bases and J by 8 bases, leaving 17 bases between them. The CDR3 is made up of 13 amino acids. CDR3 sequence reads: CASTRGGDPEAFF. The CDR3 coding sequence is TGTGCCAGCACCCGAGGTGGGGACCCAGAAGCTTTCTTT.

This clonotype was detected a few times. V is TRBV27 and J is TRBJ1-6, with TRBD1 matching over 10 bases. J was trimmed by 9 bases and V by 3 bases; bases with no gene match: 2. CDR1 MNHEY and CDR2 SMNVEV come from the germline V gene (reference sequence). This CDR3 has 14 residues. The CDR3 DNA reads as TGTGCCAGCAGTTTTGGACAGGGGGTTTCACCCCTCCACTTT. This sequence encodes CASSFGQGVSPLHF.

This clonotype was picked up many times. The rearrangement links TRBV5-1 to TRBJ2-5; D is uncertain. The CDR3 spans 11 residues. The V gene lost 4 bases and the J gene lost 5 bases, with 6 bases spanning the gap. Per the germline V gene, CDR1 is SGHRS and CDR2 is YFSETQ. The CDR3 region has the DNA TGCGCCAGCAGCCCAGATGAGACCCAGTACTTC. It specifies CASSPDETQYF.

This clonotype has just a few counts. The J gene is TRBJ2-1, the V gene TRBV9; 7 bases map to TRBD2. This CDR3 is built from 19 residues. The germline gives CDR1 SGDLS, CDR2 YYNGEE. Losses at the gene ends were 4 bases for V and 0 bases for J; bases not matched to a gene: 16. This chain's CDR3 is CASSPNPTAGSISYNEQFF. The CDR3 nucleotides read TGTGCCAGCAGCCCAAACCCGACAGCGGGATCGATCTCCTACAATGAGCAGTTCTTC. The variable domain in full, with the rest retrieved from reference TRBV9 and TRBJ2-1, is DSGVTQTPKHLITATGQRVTLRCSPRSGDLSVYWYQQSLDQGLQFLIQYYNGEERAKGNILERFSAQQFPDLHSELNLSSLELGDSALYFCASSPNPTAGSISYNEQFFGPGTRLTVL.

CDR3 amino acids: CASLLRDRGTDTQYF. In DNA, the CDR3 is TGTGCCAGCTTACTCCGGGACAGGGGCACAGATACGCAGTATTTT. This chain uses TRBV6-1 with TRBJ2-3; 9 bases align to TRBD1. J gave up 1 base and V 8 bases, and 7 bases lay outside the gene matches. Germline V lookup: CDR1 MNHNS, CDR2 SASEGT. This CDR3 is built from 15 residues.

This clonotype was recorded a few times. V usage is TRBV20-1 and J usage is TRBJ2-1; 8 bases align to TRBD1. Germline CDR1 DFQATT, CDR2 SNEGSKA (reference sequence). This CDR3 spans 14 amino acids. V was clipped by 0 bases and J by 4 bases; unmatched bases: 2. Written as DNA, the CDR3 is TGCAGTGCTAGAGAGTGGACAGGGTACAATGAGCAGTTCTTC. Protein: CSAREWTGYNEQFF.

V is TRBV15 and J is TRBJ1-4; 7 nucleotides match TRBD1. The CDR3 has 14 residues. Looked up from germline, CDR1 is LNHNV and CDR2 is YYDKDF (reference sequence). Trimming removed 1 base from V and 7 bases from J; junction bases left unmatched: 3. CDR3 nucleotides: TGTGCCACCAGCAGAGGACAGGGTGGTGAAAAACTGTTTTTT. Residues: CATSRGQGGEKLFF.

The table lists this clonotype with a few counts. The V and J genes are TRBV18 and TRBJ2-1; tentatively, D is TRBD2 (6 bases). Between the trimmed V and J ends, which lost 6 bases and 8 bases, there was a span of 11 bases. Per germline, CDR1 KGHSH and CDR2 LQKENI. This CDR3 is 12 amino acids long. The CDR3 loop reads CASSPGEHEQFF. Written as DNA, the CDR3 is TGTGCCAGCTCCCCGGGGGAGCATGAGCAGTTCTTC.

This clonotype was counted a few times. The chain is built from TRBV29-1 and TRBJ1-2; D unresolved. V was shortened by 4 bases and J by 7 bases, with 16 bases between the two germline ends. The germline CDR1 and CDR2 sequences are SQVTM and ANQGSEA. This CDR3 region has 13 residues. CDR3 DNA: TGCAGCGTTGCACGGTCTAGCAATACTGGCTACACCTTC. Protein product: CSVARSSNTGYTF.

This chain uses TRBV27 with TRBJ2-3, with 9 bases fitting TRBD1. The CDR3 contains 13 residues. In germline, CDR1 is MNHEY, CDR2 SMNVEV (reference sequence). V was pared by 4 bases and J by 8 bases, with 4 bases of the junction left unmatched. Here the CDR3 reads CASSSLDRGTQYF. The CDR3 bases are TGTGCCAGCAGTTCGCTGGACAGGGGTACGCAGTATTTT.

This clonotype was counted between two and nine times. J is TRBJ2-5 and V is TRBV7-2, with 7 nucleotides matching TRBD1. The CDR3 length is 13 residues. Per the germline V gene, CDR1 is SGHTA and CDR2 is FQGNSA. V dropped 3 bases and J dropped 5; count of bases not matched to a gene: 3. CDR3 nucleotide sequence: TGTGCCAGCAGCTTTTTCAGGGGGGAGACCCAGTACTTC. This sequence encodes CASSFFRGETQYF.

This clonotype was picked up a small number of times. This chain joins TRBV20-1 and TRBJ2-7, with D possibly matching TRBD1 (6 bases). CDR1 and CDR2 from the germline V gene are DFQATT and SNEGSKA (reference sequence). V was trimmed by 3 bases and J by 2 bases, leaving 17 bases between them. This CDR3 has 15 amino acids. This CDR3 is CSASEDRTATYEQYF. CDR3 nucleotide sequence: TGCAGTGCTAGCGAAGACAGGACCGCGACCTACGAGCAGTACTTC.

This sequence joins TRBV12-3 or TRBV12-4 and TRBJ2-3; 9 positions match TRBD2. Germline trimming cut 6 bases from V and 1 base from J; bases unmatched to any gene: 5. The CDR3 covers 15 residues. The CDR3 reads CASRQGLARTDTQYF. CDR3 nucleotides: TGTGCCAGCAGACAGGGACTAGCTCGCACAGATACGCAGTATTTT.

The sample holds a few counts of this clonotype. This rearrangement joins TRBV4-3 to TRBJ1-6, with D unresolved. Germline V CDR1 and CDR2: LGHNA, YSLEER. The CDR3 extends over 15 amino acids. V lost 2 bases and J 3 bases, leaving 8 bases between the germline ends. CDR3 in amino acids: CASSQTVLYNSPLHF. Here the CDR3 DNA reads TGCGCCAGCAGCCAAACGGTCCTCTATAATTCACCCCTCCACTTT.